This entry concerns a single T cell receptor (beta chain). Its antigen is not known. This entry belongs to a study of pediatric ulcerative colitis. Overall study findings and caveats: Compared with controls, ulcerative colitis showed greater blood-rectum clone sharing. In rectum, acute severe colitis had expanded clones and less diversity.

The data were produced by immunoSEQ multiplex PCR, yet TCRdb's version contains in-frame clones alone and is incomplete. Of under 20,000 clones in the sample, just under 75% were seen once. During colonoscopy, one to two rectal pinch biopsies were collected. No immunosuppressive drugs were given to ulcerative colitis patients before diagnostic colonoscopy. CDR1 SQVTM and CDR2 ANQGSEA come from the germline V gene. Between the trimmed V and J ends, which lost 7 bases and 1 base, there was a span of 16 bases. There are 14 residues in the CDR3. V and J are TRBV29-1 and TRBJ1-2; maybe TRBD1 (5 bases). The receptor comes from a boy aged 5-17 years with moderate ulcerative colitis. Sample: gut tissue. The CDR3: CSAGTAGVNYGYTF. The CDR3 nucleotides are TGCAGCGCAGGGACGGCGGGGGTTAACTATGGCTACACCTTC.